What follows are 17 T cell receptor beta chains derived from one specimen sequenced in a study of shared clonotypes between healthy human individuals. Measured with immunoSEQ multiplex PCR; TCRdb has only the in-frame clones, and not every one. The table shows millions of clones, with roughly 92% occurring only once. Material: naive CD4+ T cells sorted from blood. Subset specified: CD45RA+ positively selected. Receptors originate from a man between 18 and 29 years old in good health.

This clone appeared a single time. The gene calls are TRBV7-9 and TRBJ2-5; weak D call: TRBD2 (6 bases). V was clipped by 9 bases and J by 5 bases, with 10 bases between them. Germline V gene data show CDR1 as SEHNR and CDR2 as FQNEAQ (reference sequence). The CDR3 consists of 11 residues. CDR3 in amino acids: CASAGFETQYF. In DNA, the CDR3 is TGTGCCAGTGCGGGGTTTGAGACCCAGTACTTC.

In DNA form, the CDR3 reads TGCGCCAGCAGCTTGGACGGACAGGGGATCGATGGCTACACCTTC. Protein sequence: CASSLDGQGIDGYTF. The chain has TRBV5-1 and TRBJ1-2; 9 bases map to TRBD1. The J segment lost 6 bases and the V segment lost 0 bases, leaving 6 bases of the junction unmatched. The V gene's germline CDR1 is SGHRS and CDR2 YFSETQ. This CDR3 is built from 15 residues.

The J gene is TRBJ2-5, the V gene TRBV7-2; 7 nucleotides agree with TRBD2. The V and J ends lost 3 bases and 5 bases, in that order; junction bases with no gene match: 12. This CDR3 has 16 residues. Looked up from germline, CDR1 is SGHTA and CDR2 is FQGNSA. Here the CDR3 DNA reads TGTGCCAGCAGCTTCTCTAGCGGACTTACTGGGGAGACCCAGTACTTC. Translated: CASSFSSGLTGETQYF. The full variable domain, with the rest looked up from reference TRBV7-2 and TRBJ2-5, is GAGVSQSPSNKVTEKGKDVELRCDPISGHTALYWYRQSLGQGLEFLIYFQGNSAPDKSGLPSDRFSAERTGGSVSTLTIQRTQQEDSAVYLCASSFSSGLTGETQYFGPGTRLLVL.

The sample holds one count of this clone. A much larger clone sits a single nucleotide away, making a read error possible. Other DNA sequences in this specimen translate into the identical CDR3. The CDR3 DNA sequence: TGTGCCAGCAGTGGAGCCTACGAGCAGTACTTC. Its protein product is CASSGAYEQYF. The chain combines TRBV6-6 with TRBJ2-7; D call uncertain. Looked up from germline, CDR1 is MNHNY and CDR2 is SVGAGI (reference sequence). V lost 5 bases and J lost 2, with 4 bases in between. This CDR3 spans 11 amino acids.

The chain uses TRBV6-6 and TRBJ1-5; TRBD1 matches 9 bases. There are 15 residues in the CDR3. V gave up 5 bases and J gave up 6 bases; unmatched junction bases: 8. In germline, CDR1 is MNHNY, CDR2 SVGAGI (reference sequence). This chain's CDR3 is CASSLGTGRGQPQHF. CDR3 sequence (DNA): TGTGCCAGCAGTCTTGGGACAGGGCGAGGTCAGCCCCAGCATTTT.

This chain connects TRBV7-9 to TRBJ2-7; 10 positions match TRBD2. The CDR3 is 15 amino acids. Germline V gives CDR1 SEHNR, CDR2 FQNEAQ (reference sequence). Trimming took 4 bases from V and 3 from J; bases not matched to a gene: 6. CDR3 nucleotide sequence: TGTGCCAGCAGCTCAGAGCGGGGGGGCATCTACGAGCAGTACTTC. Translation gives CASSSERGGIYEQYF.

CDR3 sequence: CASSLNRNQPQHF. The CDR3 DNA reads TGTGCCAGCAGTTTAAACCGCAATCAGCCCCAGCATTTT. The chain couples TRBV27 to TRBJ1-5; D is unclear. CDR1 and CDR2 from the germline V gene are MNHEY and SMNVEV (reference sequence). The CDR3 is 13 residues long. Trimming removed 2 bases from V and 2 bases from J, with 4 bases in between.

This rearrangement joins TRBV6-5 to TRBJ2-7, with D unresolved. The CDR3 consists of 14 residues. Germline V gene sequence: CDR1 MNHEY, CDR2 SVGAGI. Trimming shortened V by 2 bases and J by 7 bases, and 15 bases separated the two germline ends. The CDR3 DNA reads as TGTGCCAGCAGTTACCCCGGGCCTCCCAGGGAGCAGTACTTC. It is translated as CASSYPGPPREQYF.

This clone was counted a single time. The chain recombines TRBV6-6 with TRBJ1-2; possible D gene TRBD1, 6 bases. The CDR3 consists of 14 residues. V was shortened by 5 bases and J by 1 base, with 11 bases between the two germline ends. Germline V gene lookup returns CDR1 MNHNY and CDR2 SVGAGI (reference sequence). In nucleotides, the CDR3 is TGTGCCAGCAGTAAGACAGGCTTTAACTATGGCTACACCTTC. Translation gives CASSKTGFNYGYTF.

The V call is TRBV5-1, the J call TRBJ1-2; D is perhaps TRBD1 (6 bases). V lost 0 bases to trimming and J lost 5 bases, with 14 bases between them. The germline CDR1 and CDR2 sequences are SGHRS and YFSETQ. The CDR3 loop spans 15 amino acids. As DNA, the CDR3 is TGCGCCAGCAGCTTGGCAGGGGACCTCTGGTATGGCTACACCTTC. Protein sequence: CASSLAGDLWYGYTF.

This sequence joins TRBV15 and TRBJ2-1; a possible D gene is TRBD1 (6 bases). The CDR3 length is 14 residues. The germline V gene encodes CDR1 LNHNV and CDR2 YYDKDF (reference sequence). The V end lost 5 bases, the J end lost 7 bases, and 15 bases lay between the germline ends. The CDR3 spells CATSPLKQGNEQFF. In nucleotides, the CDR3 is TGTGCCACCAGCCCCCTCAAACAGGGTAATGAGCAGTTCTTC. The whole variable domain, remainder taken from reference TRBV15 and TRBJ2-1, is DAMVIQNPRYQVTQFGKPVTLSCSQTLNHNVMYWYQQKSSQAPKLLFHYYDKDFNNEADTPDNFQSRRPNTSFCFLDIRSPGLGDTAMYLCATSPLKQGNEQFFGPGTRLTVL.

This chain connects TRBV10-1 to TRBJ2-7; 9 nucleotides agree with TRBD1. Germline V gene sequence: CDR1 WNHNN, CDR2 SYGVQD (reference sequence). There are 16 residues in the CDR3. Losses at the gene ends were 3 bases for V and 3 bases for J; bases not matched to a gene: 9. The chain's CDR3 is CASSDPGQGGVYEQYF. The CDR3 DNA follows: TGCGCCAGCAGTGACCCGGGACAGGGAGGTGTCTACGAGCAGTACTTC.

The rearrangement joins TRBV5-8 to TRBJ1-2, with TRBD1 matching over 7 bases. V was clipped by 0 bases and J by 4 bases; unmatched bases: 9. From germline, CDR1 is SGHTS and CDR2 YDEGEE. The length of the CDR3 is 16 residues. The CDR3: CASSLALTGLVYGYTF. Here the CDR3 DNA reads TGTGCCAGCAGCTTGGCTCTGACAGGGTTGGTCTATGGCTACACCTTC.

The rearrangement links TRBV19 to TRBJ2-1; TRBD1 aligns across 9 bases. This CDR3 is built from 14 residues. CDR1 and CDR2 from the germline V gene are LNHDA and SQIVND (reference sequence). With V trimmed by 4 bases and J by 4 bases, 2 bases remained unmatched. The CDR3 here is CASSKGQGYNEQFF. CDR3 coding DNA: TGTGCCAGTAGTAAGGGACAGGGTTACAATGAGCAGTTCTTC.

The chain combines TRBV7-2 with TRBJ2-2; 10 bases agree with TRBD2. J was trimmed by 4 bases and V by 1 base; bases with no gene match: 3. The CDR3 runs to 16 residues. Germline V gene data show CDR1 as SGHTA and CDR2 as FQGNSA. CDR3 bases: TGTGCCAGCAGCTTAGATGGACTAGCGGCCACCGGGGAGCTGTTTTTT. Translated, it gives CASSLDGLAATGELFF.

Worth noting for this clone: This sample includes further DNA sequences coding for the same CDR3. The chain is built from TRBV18 and TRBJ2-7, with unresolved D. V was cut by 6 bases and J by 1 base, with 10 bases left in between. Looked up from germline, CDR1 is KGHSH and CDR2 is LQKENI. The CDR3 loop spans 13 amino acids. The CDR3 spells CASSPASSYEQYF. In nucleotides, the CDR3 is TGTGCCAGCTCCCCTGCCAGTTCCTACGAGCAGTACTTC.

This chain uses TRBV6-6 with TRBJ1-2; 7 bases are a match to TRBD1. V lost 6 bases to trimming and J lost 6 bases; unmatched junction nucleotides: 7. Germline CDR1 is MNHNY and CDR2 is SVGAGI (reference sequence). This CDR3 contains 13 residues. The CDR3 here is CASSPDRVNGYTF. Here the CDR3 DNA reads TGTGCCAGCAGCCCAGACAGGGTTAATGGCTACACCTTC.